A single sample gave rise to the 6 T cell receptor beta chains below, sequenced in a study of tumor-infiltrating lymphocytes in primary liver carcinoma. RNA was extracted from whole blood without cell sorting, alongside germline DNA. With a constant-region primer, TCR beta cDNA was made from approximately 520 ng of total RNA. Slightly modified ARM-PCR served as the procedure for the TCR beta libraries. These libraries came from three rounds of nested multiplex PCR. Rounds one and two of PCR, each of about 10 cycles, were primed with TRBV1-TRBV30 forward primers and a C-beta reverse primer. TCRdb re-called the multiplex PCR reads through MiXCR, storing one row per CDR3 protein. Of 150,000 to 200,000 distinct CDR3 sequences in the sample, about two thirds are singletons; the top ten hold around 7.1%. The material sequenced was peripheral blood. The source is a woman in her sixties with primary liver carcinoma and hepatitis B virus infection.

About this clonotype: A much larger clone differs by one base, so this may be a read error. The chain recombines TRBV12-3 or TRBV12-4 with TRBJ1-1, with D possibly matching TRBD1 (6 bases). The V and J ends lost 4 bases and 11 bases respectively, with 17 bases between them. The CDR3 contains 13 residues. Here the CDR3 reads CASSSRGRIDAFF. The CDR3 bases are TGTGCCAGCAGTTCCAGGGGCCGAATTGATGCTTTCTTT.

By sample fraction, this clonotype is medium-sized (0.01 to 0.1%). This rearrangement joins TRBV11-1 to TRBJ2-7; D might be TRBD1 or TRBD2, each matching 5 bases. Germline V CDR1 and CDR2: SGHAT, FQDESV (reference sequence). This CDR3 has 12 amino acids. Trimming took 5 bases from V and 3 from J, leaving 8 bases between them. The CDR3 sequence is CASSGTGYEQYF. As DNA, the CDR3 is TGTGCCAGCAGCGGGACCGGCTACGAGCAGTACTTC.

This rearrangement joins TRBV7-9 to TRBJ2-7; TRBD2 matches at 7 bases. This CDR3 comprises 16 residues. The germline V gene has CDR1 SEHNR and CDR2 FQNEAQ (reference sequence). After removal of 5 bases from V and 1 base from J, the junction contained 11 bases not matched to a gene. In DNA, the CDR3 is TGTGCCAGCAGCGATAAACTAGCGCCGGGATCCTACGAGCAGTACTTC. Translated: CASSDKLAPGSYEQYF.

On this clonotype itself: It is likely a read error, because the conserved phenylalanine at the end of the CDR3 is missing. The CDR3 sequence: CASSRTWEETQYL. As DNA, the CDR3 is TGTGCCAGCAGCCGGACATGGGAAGAGACCCAGTACTTA. The genes are TRBV12-3 or TRBV12-4 and TRBJ2-5, with D tentatively TRBD1 (5 bases). V was trimmed by 6 bases and J by 3 bases, leaving 11 bases between them. The CDR3 is 13 amino acids.

Worth noting for this clonotype: One junction end disagrees with the germline gene, perhaps due to a read error. The V gene is TRBV11-2, the J gene TRBJ1-1; D not certain. This CDR3 contains 17 residues. The germline CDR1 and CDR2 sequences are SGHAT and FQNNGV. The CDR3 sequence: CASSIDKIQVALGETFF. The CDR3 DNA reads TGTGCCAGCAGCATAGATAAAATTCAGGTAGCGTTGGGTGAAACTTTCTTT.

Of note for this clonotype: One end of the junction varies from germline; a read error may be responsible. The chain joins TRBV11-3 to TRBJ2-7, with D possibly being TRBD1 or TRBD2 (6 bases each). Germline assignment: CDR1 SGHNT and CDR2 YENEEA. This CDR3 has 15 amino acids. CDR3 in DNA: TGTGTCAGCAGCTTAGAACAGGGCGGGGCCTGGGAGCAGAACTTC. Translating gives CVSSLEQGGAWEQNF.